This T cell receptor beta chain was recorded in a study of blood T cell repertoires in COVID-19. The CDR3 contains 13 residues. Looked up from germline, CDR1 is KGHDR and CDR2 is SFDVKD. Trimming left V 2 bases short and J 6 bases short, with 9 bases between. The assay was immunoSEQ multiplex PCR, and TCRdb's table has in-frame clones only and misses some. In the table there are some 270,000 clones, about 83% of which are singletons. This clonotype was obtained from a woman in her forties who had recovered from COVID-19. Sequencing input: peripheral blood. V is TRBV24-1 and J is TRBJ1-1, with D uncertain. In DNA form, the CDR3 reads TGTGCCACCAGTGATTCTACCAGGTCTGAAGCTTTCTTT. This encodes CATSDSTRSEAFF.